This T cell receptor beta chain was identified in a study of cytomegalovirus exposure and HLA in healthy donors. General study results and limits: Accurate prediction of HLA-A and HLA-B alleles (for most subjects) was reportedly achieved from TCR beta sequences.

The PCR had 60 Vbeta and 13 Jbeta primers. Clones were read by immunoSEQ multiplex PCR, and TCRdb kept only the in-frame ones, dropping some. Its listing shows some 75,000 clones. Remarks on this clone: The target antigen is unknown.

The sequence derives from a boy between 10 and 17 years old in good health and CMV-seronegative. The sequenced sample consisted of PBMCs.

The CDR3 sequence is CASSPSGGGLDVNEQFF. DNA for the CDR3: TGCGCCAGCAGCCCCTCTGGAGGGGGACTAGATGTCAATGAGCAGTTCTTC. The chain couples TRBV4-3 to TRBJ2-1; 8 bases fit TRBD2. V shed 4 bases and J 6 bases; nucleotides not matched to a gene: 14. The CDR3 spans 17 residues. CDR1 and CDR2 from the germline V gene are LGHNA and YSLEER.